This is a list of T cell receptor beta chains from one sample in a study of T cell repertoires and HLA-DP antigens. Their antigen targets remain unknown. Here immunoSEQ multiplex PCR was the method, and the copy in TCRdb shows in-frame clones only, minus some. In the table there are around 100,000 clones, 80% to 95% of which are singletons. Sequenced material: CD4+ T cells from PBMCs. The receptors originated from a young woman in good health and CMV-seronegative. The CDR3 runs from the conserved cysteine through the conserved F or W. The order of the fields is V gene, J gene, clone size, D gene, CDR3 DNA, CDR3 protein. The D gene is left open where the match is weak. Only some rows state a clone size, as once, few, many or a class for expanded clones.

>TRBV18|TRBJ2-5|.|TRBD2
TGTGCCAGCTCTCTCCAGGGACTAGCGGGAGAAGAGACCCAGTACTTC
CASSLQGLAGEETQYF
>TRBV7-3|TRBJ1-1|.|.
TGTGCCAGCAGCTTAACAGGGGCCACTGAAGCTTTCTTT
CASSLTGATEAFF
>TRBV5-1|TRBJ1-1|.|.
TGCGCCAGCAGCTTGGATGGGGGGACTGAAGCTTTCTTT
CASSLDGGTEAFF
>TRBV11-2|TRBJ2-5|.|.
TGTGCCAGCAGCATAGGGCTAGCCGCCATTAATCTGGTGGAGACCCAGTACTTC
CASSIGLAAINLVETQYF
>TRBV4-1|TRBJ2-5|.|TRBD2
TGCGCCAGCAGCCAAGAGTTAGCGGGGGGCTCCCGGGAGACCCAGTACTTC
CASSQELAGGSRETQYF
>TRBV7-9|TRBJ1-4|.|TRBD1
TGTGCCAGCAGCTCACAGGGGGTCGGGGAAAAACTGTTTTTT
CASSSQGVGEKLFF
>TRBV6-5|TRBJ1-5|.|TRBD1
TGTGCCAGCGGGACAGGGAAGGCCGATCAGCCCCAGCATTTT
CASGTGKADQPQHF
>TRBV19|TRBJ1-1|.|.
TGTGCCAGTAGTAGTCAGATTAACACTGAAGCTTTCTTT
CASSSQINTEAFF
>TRBV9|TRBJ2-2|.|.
TGTGCCAGCAGGGGCAGGGGCACCGGGGAGCTGTTTTTT
CASRGRGTGELFF
>TRBV19|TRBJ1-5|.|.
TGTGCCAGTCGAACTCAGGGGACCGGATGGTATCAGCCCCAGCATTTT
CASRTQGTGWYQPQHF
>TRBV4-2|TRBJ1-2|.|TRBD1
TGTGCCAGCAGCCCCACAGGGGGGAACCCTAACTATGGCTACACCTTC
CASSPTGGNPNYGYTF
>TRBV28|TRBJ2-5|.|TRBD1
TGTGCCAGCAACGGAGGACAGGGATTTTCGGAAGAGACCCAGTACTTC
CASNGGQGFSEETQYF
>TRBV7-2|TRBJ1-6|.|.
TGTGCCAGCAGCTTATTGTTTTATCGGGGGGCTGGTTCACCCCTCCACTTT
CASSLLFYRGAGSPLHF
>TRBV21-1|TRBJ2-1|.|.
TGTGCCAGCAGCAAAGCCTCGCGCGGGGTCGGGGGTCCCTACAATGAGCAGTTCTTC
CASSKASRGVGGPYNEQFF
>TRBV28|TRBJ1-2|.|.
TGTGTCTCAATAGGGGCAGGGCGAGGTGGCTACACCTTC
CVSIGAGRGGYTF
>TRBV6-6|TRBJ2-5|once|.
TGTGCCAGCAGGAATAGCAATGGGGAGACCCAGTACTTC
CASRNSNGETQYF